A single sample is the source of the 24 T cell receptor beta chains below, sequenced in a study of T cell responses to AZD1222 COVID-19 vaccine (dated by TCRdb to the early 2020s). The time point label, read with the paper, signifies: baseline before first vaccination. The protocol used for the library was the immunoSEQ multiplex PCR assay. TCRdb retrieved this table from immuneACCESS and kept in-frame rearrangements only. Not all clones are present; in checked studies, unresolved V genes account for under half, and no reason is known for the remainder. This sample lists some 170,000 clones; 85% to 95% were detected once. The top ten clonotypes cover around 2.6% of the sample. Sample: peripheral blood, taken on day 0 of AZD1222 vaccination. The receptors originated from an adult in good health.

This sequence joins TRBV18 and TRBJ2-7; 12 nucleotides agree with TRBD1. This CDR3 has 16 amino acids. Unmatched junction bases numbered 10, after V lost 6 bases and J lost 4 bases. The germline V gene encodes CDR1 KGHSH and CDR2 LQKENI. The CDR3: CASSSEGGQGAYEQYF. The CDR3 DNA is TGTGCCAGCTCTTCAGAAGGGGGACAGGGGGCATACGAGCAGTACTTC.

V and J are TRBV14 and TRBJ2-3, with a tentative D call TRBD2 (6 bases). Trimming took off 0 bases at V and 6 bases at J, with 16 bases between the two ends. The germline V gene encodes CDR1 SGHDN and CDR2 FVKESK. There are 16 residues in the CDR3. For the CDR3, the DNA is TGTGCCAGCAGCCAAGAGACGCGCGGTGGAGGGGATACGCAGTATTTT. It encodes CASSQETRGGGDTQYF.

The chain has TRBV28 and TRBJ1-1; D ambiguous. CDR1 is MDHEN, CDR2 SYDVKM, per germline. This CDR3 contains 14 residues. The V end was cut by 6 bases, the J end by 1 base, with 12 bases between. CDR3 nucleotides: TGTGCCAGCAGCCCACCAGCGAGGAACACTGAAGCTTTCTTT. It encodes CASSPPARNTEAFF.

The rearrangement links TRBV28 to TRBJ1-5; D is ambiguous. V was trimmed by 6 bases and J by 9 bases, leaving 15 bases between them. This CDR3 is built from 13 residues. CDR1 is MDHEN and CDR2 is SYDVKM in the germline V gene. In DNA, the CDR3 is TGTGCCAGCAGACCACCCGGAAAGCGGCCCCAGCATTTT. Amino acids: CASRPPGKRPQHF.

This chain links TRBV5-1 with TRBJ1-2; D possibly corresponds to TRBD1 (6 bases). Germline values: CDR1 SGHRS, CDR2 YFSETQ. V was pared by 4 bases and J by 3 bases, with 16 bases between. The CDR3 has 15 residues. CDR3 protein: CASSAETTGDYGYTF. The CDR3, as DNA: TGCGCCAGCAGCGCGGAGACGACAGGAGACTATGGCTACACCTTC.

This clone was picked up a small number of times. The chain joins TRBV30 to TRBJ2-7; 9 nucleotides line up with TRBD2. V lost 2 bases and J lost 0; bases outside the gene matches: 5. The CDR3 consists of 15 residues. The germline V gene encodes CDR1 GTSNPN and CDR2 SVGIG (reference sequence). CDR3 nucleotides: TGTGCCTGGAGTAGTCTAGCGGGGATCTCCTACGAGCAGTACTTC. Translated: CAWSSLAGISYEQYF.

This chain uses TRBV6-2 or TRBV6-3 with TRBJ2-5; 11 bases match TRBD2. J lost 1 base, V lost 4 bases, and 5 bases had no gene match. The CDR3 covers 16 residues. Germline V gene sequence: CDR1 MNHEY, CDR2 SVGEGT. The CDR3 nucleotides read TGTGCCAGCAGTTCCGGGACTAGCGGCATCCAAGAGACCCAGTACTTC. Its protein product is CASSSGTSGIQETQYF.

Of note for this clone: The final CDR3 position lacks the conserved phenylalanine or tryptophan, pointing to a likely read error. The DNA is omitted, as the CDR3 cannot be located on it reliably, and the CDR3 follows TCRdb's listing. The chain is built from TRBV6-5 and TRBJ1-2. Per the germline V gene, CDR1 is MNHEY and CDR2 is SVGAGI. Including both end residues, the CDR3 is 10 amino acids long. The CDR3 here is CASSRMGGWI.

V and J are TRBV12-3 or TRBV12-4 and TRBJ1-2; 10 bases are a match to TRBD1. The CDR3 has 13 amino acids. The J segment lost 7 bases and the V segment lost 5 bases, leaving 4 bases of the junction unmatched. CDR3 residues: CASSPRTGGGYTF. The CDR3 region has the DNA TGTGCCAGCAGTCCACGGACAGGGGGTGGCTACACCTTC.

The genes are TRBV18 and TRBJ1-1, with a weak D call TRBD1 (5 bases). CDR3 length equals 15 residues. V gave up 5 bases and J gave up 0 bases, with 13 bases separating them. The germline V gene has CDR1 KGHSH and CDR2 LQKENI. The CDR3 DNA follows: TGTGCCAGCTCATCCAGGGACTTCATGAACACTGAAGCTTTCTTT. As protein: CASSSRDFMNTEAFF. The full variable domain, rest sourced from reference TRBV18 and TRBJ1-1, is NAGVMQNPRHLVRRRGQEARLRCSPMKGHSHVYWYRQLPEEGLKFMVYLQKENIIDESGMPKERFSAEFPKEGPSILRIQQVVRGDSAAYFCASSSRDFMNTEAFFGQGTRLTVV.

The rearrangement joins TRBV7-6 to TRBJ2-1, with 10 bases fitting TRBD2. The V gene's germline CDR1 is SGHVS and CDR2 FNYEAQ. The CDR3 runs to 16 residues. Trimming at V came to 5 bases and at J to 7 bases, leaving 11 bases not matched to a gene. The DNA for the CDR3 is TGTGCCAGCAGCCCCCCCTCGGCTAGCGGGAGTAATGAGCAGTTCTTC. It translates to CASSPPSASGSNEQFF.

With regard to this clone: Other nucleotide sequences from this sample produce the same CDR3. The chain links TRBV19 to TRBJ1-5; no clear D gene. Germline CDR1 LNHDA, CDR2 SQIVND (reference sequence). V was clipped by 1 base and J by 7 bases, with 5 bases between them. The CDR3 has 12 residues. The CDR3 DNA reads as TGTGCCAGTAGTATAGGGTCCCAGCCCCAGCATTTT. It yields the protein CASSIGSQPQHF.

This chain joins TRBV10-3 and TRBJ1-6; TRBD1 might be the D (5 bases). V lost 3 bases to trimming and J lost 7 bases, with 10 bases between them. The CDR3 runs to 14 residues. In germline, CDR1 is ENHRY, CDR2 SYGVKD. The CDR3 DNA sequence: TGTGCCATCAGTGACGGGACGGCGAATTCACCCCTCCACTTT. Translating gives CAISDGTANSPLHF.

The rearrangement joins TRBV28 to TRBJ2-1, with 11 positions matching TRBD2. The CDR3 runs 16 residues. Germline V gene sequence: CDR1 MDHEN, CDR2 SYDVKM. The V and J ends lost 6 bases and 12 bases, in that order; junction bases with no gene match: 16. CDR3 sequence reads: CASRLGGTSGQGGQFF. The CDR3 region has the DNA TGTGCCAGCAGGCTTGGCGGGACTAGCGGTCAAGGGGGGCAGTTCTTC. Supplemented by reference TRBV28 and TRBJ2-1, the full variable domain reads DVKVTQSSRYLVKRTGEKVFLECVQDMDHENMFWYRQDPGLGLRLIYFSYDVKMKEKGDIPEGYSVSREKKERFSLILESASTNQTSMYLCASRLGGTSGQGGQFFGPGTRLTVL.

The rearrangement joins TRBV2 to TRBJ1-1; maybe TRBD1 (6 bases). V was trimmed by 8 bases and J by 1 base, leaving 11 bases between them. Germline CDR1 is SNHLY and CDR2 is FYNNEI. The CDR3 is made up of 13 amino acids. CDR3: CASHPDRNTEAFF. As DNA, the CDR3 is TGTGCCAGCCACCCGGACAGGAACACTGAAGCTTTCTTT. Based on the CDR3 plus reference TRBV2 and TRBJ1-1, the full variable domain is EPEVTQTPSHQVTQMGQEVILRCVPISNHLYFYWYRQILGQKVEFLVSFYNNEISEKSEIFDDQFSVERPDGSNFTLKIRSTKLEDSAMYFCASHPDRNTEAFFGQGTRLTVV.

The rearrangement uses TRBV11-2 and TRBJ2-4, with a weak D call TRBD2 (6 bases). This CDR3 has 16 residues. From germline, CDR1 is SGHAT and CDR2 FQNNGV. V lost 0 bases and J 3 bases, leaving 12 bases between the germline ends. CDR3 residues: CASSLEAGLYKNIQYF. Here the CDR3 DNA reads TGTGCCAGCAGCTTAGAGGCGGGGCTGTACAAAAACATTCAGTACTTC.

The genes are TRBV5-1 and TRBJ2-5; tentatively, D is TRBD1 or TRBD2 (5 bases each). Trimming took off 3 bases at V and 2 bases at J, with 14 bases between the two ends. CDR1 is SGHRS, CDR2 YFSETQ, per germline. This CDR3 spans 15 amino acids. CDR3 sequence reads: CASSSGTGGQETQYF. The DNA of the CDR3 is TGCGCCAGCAGCTCGGGCACAGGAGGACAAGAGACCCAGTACTTC.

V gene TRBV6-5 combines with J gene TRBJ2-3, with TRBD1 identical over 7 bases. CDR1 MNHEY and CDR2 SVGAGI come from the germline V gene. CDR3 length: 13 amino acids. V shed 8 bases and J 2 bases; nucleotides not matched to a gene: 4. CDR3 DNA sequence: TGTGCCAGCCGGGACAGCTCCACAGATACGCAGTATTTT. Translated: CASRDSSTDTQYF.

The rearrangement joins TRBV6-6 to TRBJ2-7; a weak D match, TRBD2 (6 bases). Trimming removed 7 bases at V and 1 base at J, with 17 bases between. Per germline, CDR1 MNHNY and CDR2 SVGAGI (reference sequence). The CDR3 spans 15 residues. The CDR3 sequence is CASKAVSAGSYEQYF. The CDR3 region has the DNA TGTGCCAGCAAGGCGGTTTCCGCGGGGTCCTACGAGCAGTACTTC.

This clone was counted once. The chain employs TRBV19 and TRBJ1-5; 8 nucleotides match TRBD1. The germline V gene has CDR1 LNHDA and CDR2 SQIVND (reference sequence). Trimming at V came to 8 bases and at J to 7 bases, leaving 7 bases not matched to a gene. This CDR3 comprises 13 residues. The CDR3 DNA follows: TGTGCCAGTGACCAGGGGGCGTTGCAGCCCCAGCATTTT. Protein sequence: CASDQGALQPQHF. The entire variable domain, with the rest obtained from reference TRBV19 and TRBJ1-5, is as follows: DGGITQSPKYLFRKEGQNVTLSCEQNLNHDAMYWYRQDPGQGLRLIYYSQIVNDFQKGDIAEGYSVSREKKESFPLTVTSAQKNPTAFYLCASDQGALQPQHFGDGTRLSIL.

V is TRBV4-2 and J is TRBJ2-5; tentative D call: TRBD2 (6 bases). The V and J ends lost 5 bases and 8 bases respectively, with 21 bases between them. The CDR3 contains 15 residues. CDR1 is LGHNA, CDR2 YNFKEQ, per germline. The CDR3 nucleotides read TGTGCCAGCAGCTACCTCCGGGACTCCCCCGCAACCCAGTACTTC. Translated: CASSYLRDSPATQYF.

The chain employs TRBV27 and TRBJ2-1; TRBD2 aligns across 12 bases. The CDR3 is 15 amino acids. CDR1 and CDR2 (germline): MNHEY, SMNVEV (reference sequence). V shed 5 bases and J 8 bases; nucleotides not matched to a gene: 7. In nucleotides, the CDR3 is TGTGCCAGCAGTGGGCCTAGCGGGAGGGCGGATGAGCAGTTCTTC. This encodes CASSGPSGRADEQFF.

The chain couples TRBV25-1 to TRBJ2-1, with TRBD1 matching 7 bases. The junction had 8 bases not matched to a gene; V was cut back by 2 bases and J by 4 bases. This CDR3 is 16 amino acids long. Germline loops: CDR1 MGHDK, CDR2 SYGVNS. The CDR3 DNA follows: TGTGCCAGCAGTGAAACGACAGGGATGAGGTACAATGAGCAGTTCTTC. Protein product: CASSETTGMRYNEQFF.

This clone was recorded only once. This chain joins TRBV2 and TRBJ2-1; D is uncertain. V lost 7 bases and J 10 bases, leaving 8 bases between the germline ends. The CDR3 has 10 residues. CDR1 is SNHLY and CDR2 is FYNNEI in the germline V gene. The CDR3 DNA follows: TGTGCCAGCATGTTTGCGGAGCAGTTCTTC. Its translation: CASMFAEQFF.